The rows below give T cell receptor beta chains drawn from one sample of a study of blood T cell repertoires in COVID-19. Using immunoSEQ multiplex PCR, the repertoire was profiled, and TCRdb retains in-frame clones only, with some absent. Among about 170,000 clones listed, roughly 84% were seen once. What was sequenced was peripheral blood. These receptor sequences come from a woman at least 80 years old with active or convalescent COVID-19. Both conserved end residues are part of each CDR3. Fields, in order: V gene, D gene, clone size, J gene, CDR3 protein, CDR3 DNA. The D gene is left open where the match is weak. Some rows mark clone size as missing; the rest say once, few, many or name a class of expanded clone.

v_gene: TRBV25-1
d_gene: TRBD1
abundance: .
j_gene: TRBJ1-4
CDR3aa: CASSPQPGTGGDEKLFF
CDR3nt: TGTGCCAGCAGTCCCCAACCCGGGACAGGGGGTGATGAAAAACTGTTTTTT

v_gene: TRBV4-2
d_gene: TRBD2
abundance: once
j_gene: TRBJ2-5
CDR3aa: CASSLSTSGSPEETQYF
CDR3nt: TGTGCCAGCAGCCTCTCGACTAGCGGGAGCCCTGAAGAGACCCAGTACTTC

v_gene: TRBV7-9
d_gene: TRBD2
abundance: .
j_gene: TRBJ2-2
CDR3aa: CASSLAGLAGTGELFF
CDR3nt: TGTGCCAGCAGCCTGGCAGGACTAGCAGGGACTGGGGAGCTGTTTTTT

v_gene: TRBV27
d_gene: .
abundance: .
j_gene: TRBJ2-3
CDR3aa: CASSFGGAQYF
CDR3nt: TGTGCCAGCAGTTTCGGAGGAGCGCAGTATTTT

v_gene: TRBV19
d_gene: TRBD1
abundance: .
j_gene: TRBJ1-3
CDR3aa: CASSSRDSLAENTIYF
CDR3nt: TGTGCCAGTAGTAGCCGGGACAGTCTTGCTGAAAACACCATATATTTT

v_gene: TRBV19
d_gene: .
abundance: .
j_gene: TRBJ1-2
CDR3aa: CASSLGDPYGYTF
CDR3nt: TGTGCCAGTAGTCTTGGAGACCCCTATGGCTACACCTTC

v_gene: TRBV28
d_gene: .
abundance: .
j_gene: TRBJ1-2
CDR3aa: CASSPTPDYGYTF
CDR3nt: TGTGCCAGCAGTCCAACGCCAGATTATGGCTACACCTTC

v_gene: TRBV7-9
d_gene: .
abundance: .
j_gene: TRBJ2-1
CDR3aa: CASSVGRDNEQFF
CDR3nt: TGTGCCAGCAGCGTAGGACGGGACAATGAGCAGTTCTTC

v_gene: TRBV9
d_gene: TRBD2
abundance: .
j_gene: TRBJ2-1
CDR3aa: CASSPRGTSGRGSYNEQFF
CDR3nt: TGTGCCAGCAGCCCACGAGGGACTAGCGGGAGGGGTTCCTACAATGAGCAGTTCTTC

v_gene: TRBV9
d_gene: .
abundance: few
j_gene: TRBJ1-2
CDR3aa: CASSVEAGQSGYTF
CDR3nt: TGTGCCAGCAGCGTAGAAGCAGGGCAATCTGGCTACACCTTC

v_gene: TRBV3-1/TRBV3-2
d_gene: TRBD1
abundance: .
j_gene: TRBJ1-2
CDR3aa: CASTPLGTGFHFGYTF
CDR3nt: TGTGCCAGCACCCCATTGGGGACAGGGTTCCATTTTGGCTACACCTTC

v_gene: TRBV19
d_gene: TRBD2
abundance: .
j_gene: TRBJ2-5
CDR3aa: CASSSGGVQETQYF
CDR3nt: TGTGCCAGTAGTTCGGGGGGTGTCCAAGAGACCCAGTACTTC

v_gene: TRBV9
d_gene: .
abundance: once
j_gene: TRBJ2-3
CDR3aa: CASSVVAAISTDTQYF
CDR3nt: TGTGCCAGCAGCGTAGTAGCAGCTATTAGCACAGATACGCAGTATTTT

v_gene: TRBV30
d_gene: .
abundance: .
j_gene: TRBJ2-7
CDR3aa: CAWSVGLTGATYEQYF
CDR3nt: TGTGCCTGGAGTGTAGGTTTGACAGGAGCAACCTACGAGCAGTACTTC

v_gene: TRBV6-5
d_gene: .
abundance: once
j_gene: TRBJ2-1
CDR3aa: CASSYSGAQFF
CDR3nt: TGTGCCAGCAGTTACAGCGGAGCACAGTTCTTC

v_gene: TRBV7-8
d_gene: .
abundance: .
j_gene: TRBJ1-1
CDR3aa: CASSLLTGRIEAFF
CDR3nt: TGTGCCAGCAGCTTACTTACAGGGCGGATTGAAGCTTTCTTT

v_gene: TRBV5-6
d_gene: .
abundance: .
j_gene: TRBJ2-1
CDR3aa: CASSFRVLIYNEQFF
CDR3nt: TGTGCCAGCAGCTTTCGGGTACTAATTTACAATGAGCAGTTCTTC

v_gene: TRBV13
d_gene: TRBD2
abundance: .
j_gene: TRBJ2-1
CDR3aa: CASSRSGRNNEQFF
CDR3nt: TGTGCCAGCAGCCGAAGCGGGAGAAACAATGAGCAGTTCTTC

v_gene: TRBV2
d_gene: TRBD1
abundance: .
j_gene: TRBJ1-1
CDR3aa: CASSRDSSSEAFF
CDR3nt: TGTGCCAGCAGCAGGGACAGTTCCTCTGAAGCTTTCTTT

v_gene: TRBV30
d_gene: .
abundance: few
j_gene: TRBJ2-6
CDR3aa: CAGGFAGANVLTF
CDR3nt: TGTGCCGGCGGGTTTGCTGGGGCCAACGTCCTGACTTTC

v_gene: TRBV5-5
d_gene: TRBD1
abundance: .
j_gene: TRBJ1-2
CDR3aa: CASSAPGQGAGGYTF
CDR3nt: TGTGCCAGCAGCGCGCCGGGACAGGGGGCCGGTGGCTACACCTTC

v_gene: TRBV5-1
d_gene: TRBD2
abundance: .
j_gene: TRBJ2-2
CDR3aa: CASSLPSGTGELFF
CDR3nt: TGCGCCAGCAGCTTGCCTAGCGGCACCGGGGAGCTGTTTTTT

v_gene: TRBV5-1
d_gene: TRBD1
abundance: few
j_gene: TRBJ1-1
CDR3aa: CASSYGGQGTEAFF
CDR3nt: TGCGCCAGCAGCTATGGGGGACAGGGAACTGAAGCTTTCTTT

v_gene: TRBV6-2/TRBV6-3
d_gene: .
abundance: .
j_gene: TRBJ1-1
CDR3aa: CASSYKGRSVTEAFF
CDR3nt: TGTGCCAGCAGTTACAAAGGGAGGTCGGTCACTGAAGCTTTCTTT

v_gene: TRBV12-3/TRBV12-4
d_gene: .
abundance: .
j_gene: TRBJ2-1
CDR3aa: CASTPRDYNEQFF
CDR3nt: TGTGCCAGCACCCCCCGGGACTACAATGAGCAGTTCTTC

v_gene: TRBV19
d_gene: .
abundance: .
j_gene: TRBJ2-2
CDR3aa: CASRSRGTGELFF
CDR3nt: TGTGCCAGTAGATCTAGGGGAACCGGGGAGCTGTTTTTT

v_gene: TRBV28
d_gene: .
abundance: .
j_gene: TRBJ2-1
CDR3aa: CASSPTNGNYNEQFF
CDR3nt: TGTGCCAGCAGTCCCACAAACGGGAACTACAATGAGCAGTTCTTC

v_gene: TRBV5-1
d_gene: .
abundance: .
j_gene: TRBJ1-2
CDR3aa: CASSLAGARGYTF
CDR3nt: TGCGCCAGCAGCTTAGCAGGGGCGCGGGGCTACACCTTC

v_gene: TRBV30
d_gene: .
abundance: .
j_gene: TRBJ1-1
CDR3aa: CAWSPGTEAFF
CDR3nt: TGTGCCTGGAGTCCCGGCACTGAAGCTTTCTTT

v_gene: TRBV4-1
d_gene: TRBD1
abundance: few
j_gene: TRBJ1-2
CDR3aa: CASSQTAGQGLGGYTF
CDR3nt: TGCGCCAGCAGCCAAACCGCGGGACAGGGTTTGGGGGGCTACACCTTC

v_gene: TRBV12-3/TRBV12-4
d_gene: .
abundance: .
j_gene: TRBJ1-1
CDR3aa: CASSLEGTKAFF
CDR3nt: TGTGCCAGCAGTTTAGAGGGGACTAAAGCTTTCTTT

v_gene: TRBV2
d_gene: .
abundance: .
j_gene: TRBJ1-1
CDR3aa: CASCRRGNTEAFF
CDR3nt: TGTGCCAGCTGCCGACGGGGGAACACTGAAGCTTTCTTT

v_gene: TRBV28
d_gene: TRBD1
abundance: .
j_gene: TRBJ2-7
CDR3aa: CASRGTGGQDEQYF
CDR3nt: TGTGCCAGCAGGGGGACAGGGGGCCAGGACGAGCAGTACTTC

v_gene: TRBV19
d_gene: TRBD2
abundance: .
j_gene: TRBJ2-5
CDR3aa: CASTPGISGRAGETQYF
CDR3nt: TGTGCCAGTACCCCTGGTATTAGCGGGAGGGCCGGAGAGACCCAGTACTTC

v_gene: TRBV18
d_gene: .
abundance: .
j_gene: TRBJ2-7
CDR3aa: CASSRDTNSYEQYF
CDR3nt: TGTGCCAGCTCACGGGACACCAATTCCTACGAGCAGTACTTC

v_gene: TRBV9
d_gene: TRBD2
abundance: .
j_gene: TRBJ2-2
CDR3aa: CASSSGTTTGELFF
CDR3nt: TGTGCCAGCAGCTCCGGGACTACAACCGGGGAGCTGTTTTTT

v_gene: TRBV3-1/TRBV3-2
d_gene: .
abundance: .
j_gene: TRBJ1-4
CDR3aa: CASSLSGGDEKLFF
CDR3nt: TGTGCCAGCAGCCTGTCGGGTGGAGACGAAAAACTGTTTTTT

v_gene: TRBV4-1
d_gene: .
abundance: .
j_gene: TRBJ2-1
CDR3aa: CASSQDLRRARNEQFF
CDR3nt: TGCGCCAGCAGCCAAGACTTGAGGCGGGCCCGCAATGAGCAGTTCTTC

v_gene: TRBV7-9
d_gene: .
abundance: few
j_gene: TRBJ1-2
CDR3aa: CASTMTVDSGYTF
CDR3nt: TGTGCCAGCACCATGACAGTTGACAGTGGCTACACCTTC

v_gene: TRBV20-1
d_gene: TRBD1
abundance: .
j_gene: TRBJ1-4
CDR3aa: CSASMGTGEKLFF
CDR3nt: TGCAGTGCTAGTATGGGGACAGGGGAAAAACTGTTTTTT

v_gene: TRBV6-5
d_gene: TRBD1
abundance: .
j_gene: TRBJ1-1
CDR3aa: CASSLRQGNTEAFF
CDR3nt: TGTGCCAGCAGTCTCCGACAGGGGAACACTGAAGCTTTCTTT

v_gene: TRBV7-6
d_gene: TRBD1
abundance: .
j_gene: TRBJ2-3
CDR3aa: CASSSRQGSTDTQYF
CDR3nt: TGTGCCAGCAGCTCTAGACAGGGGAGCACAGATACGCAGTATTTT

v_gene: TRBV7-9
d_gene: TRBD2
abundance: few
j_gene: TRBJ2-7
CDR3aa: CASSLRGSSGDREQYF
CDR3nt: TGTGCCAGCAGCTTAAGGGGCTCTAGCGGGGACCGGGAGCAGTACTTC

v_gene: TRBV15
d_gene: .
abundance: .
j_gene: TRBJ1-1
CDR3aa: CATSHRVQNTEAFF
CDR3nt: TGTGCCACCAGCCACAGGGTCCAAAACACTGAAGCTTTCTTT